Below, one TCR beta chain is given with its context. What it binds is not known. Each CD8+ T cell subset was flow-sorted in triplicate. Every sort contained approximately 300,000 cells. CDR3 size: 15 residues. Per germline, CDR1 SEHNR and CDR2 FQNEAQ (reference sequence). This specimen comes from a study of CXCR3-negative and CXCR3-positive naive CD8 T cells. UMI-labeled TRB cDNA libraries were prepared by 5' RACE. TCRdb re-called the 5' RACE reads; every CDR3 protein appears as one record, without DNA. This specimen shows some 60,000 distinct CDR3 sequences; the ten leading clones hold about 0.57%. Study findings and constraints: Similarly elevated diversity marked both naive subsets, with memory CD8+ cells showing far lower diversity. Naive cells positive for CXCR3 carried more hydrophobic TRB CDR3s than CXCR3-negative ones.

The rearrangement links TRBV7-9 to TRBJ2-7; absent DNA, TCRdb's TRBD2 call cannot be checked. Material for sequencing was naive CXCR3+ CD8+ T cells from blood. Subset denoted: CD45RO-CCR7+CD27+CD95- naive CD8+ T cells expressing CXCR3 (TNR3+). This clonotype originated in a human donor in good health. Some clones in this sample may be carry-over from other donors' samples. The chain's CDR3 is CASTTLADSSYEQYF.